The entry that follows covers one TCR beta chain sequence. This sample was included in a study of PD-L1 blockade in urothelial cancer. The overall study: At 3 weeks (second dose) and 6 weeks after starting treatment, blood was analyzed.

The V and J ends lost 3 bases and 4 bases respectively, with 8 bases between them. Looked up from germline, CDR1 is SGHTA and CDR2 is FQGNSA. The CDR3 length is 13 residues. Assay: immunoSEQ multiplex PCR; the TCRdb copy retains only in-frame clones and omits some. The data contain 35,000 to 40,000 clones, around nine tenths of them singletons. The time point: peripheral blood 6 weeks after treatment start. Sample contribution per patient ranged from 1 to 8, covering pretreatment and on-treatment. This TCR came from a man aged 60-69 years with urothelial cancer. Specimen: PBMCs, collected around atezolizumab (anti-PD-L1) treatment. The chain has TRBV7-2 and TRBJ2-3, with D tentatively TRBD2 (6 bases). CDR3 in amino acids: CASSLGEADTQYF. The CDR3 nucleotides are TGTGCCAGCAGCTTGGGGGAGGCAGATACGCAGTATTTT.